The rows below give T cell receptor beta chains drawn from one sample of a study of T cell clones after liver transplantation. Method: immunoSEQ multiplex PCR; TCRdb's copy keeps in-frame clones and lacks some. The table has tens of thousands of clones, under 85% seen once. This sample comprised CD4+ T cells from blood, obtained at the 22-month timepoint. The receptors come from a human patient who received a liver transplant. Part of the T cells may come from the graft donor. Each CDR3 is given with its conserved first and last residue. A D gene is named only where the DNA matches it firmly. Size is omitted from some rows. Given values are once, few, many or a class for expanded clones.

D gene: -
J gene: TRBJ1-4
clone size: -
V gene: TRBV13
CDR3 protein: CASSPSWTNEKLFF
CDR3 DNA: TGTGCCAGCAGCCCATCCTGGACGAATGAAAAACTGTTTTTT

D gene: -
J gene: TRBJ2-7
clone size: -
V gene: TRBV18
CDR3 protein: CASSSGESHTQRYEQYF
CDR3 DNA: TGTGCCAGCTCTTCCGGGGAAAGCCACACCCAAAGGTACGAGCAGTACTTC

D gene: -
J gene: TRBJ1-6
clone size: -
V gene: TRBV7-9
CDR3 protein: CASKSGVYNSPLHF
CDR3 DNA: TGTGCCAGCAAGTCAGGAGTTTATAATTCACCCCTCCACTTT

D gene: TRBD1
J gene: TRBJ2-7
clone size: -
V gene: TRBV5-1
CDR3 protein: CASSFGDRASYEQYF
CDR3 DNA: TGCGCCAGCAGCTTTGGGGACAGGGCCTCCTACGAGCAGTACTTC

D gene: -
J gene: TRBJ2-6
clone size: -
V gene: TRBV15
CDR3 protein: CATSRDLDSPTLGANVLTF
CDR3 DNA: TGTGCCACCAGCAGAGACCTGGACAGCCCTACCCTTGGGGCCAACGTCCTGACTTTC

D gene: -
J gene: TRBJ2-3
clone size: few
V gene: TRBV5-1
CDR3 protein: CASSLAPQPSDTQYF
CDR3 DNA: TGCGCCAGCAGCTTGGCTCCGCAGCCTTCGGATACGCAGTATTTT

D gene: TRBD1
J gene: TRBJ1-4
clone size: -
V gene: TRBV4-1
CDR3 protein: CASSQSPGQVYEKLFF
CDR3 DNA: TGCGCCAGCAGCCAATCCCCGGGACAGGTGTATGAAAAACTGTTTTTT

D gene: TRBD2
J gene: TRBJ2-3
clone size: -
V gene: TRBV4-1
CDR3 protein: CASSRLLAGESTDTQYF
CDR3 DNA: TGCGCCAGCAGCCGCCTACTAGCGGGGGAGAGCACAGATACGCAGTATTTT

D gene: -
J gene: TRBJ1-4
clone size: -
V gene: TRBV29-1
CDR3 protein: CSAPGPGDEKLFF
CDR3 DNA: TGCAGCGCGCCGGGCCCTGGAGATGAAAAACTGTTTTTT

D gene: TRBD2
J gene: TRBJ2-3
clone size: -
V gene: TRBV10-2
CDR3 protein: CASQAGSTLGTDTQYF
CDR3 DNA: TGCGCCAGTCAAGCGGGGAGTACATTGGGCACAGATACGCAGTATTTT

D gene: TRBD2
J gene: TRBJ2-7
clone size: -
V gene: TRBV11-2
CDR3 protein: CASSYGLANDYEQYF
CDR3 DNA: TGTGCCAGCAGCTACGGACTAGCGAATGACTACGAGCAGTACTTC

D gene: TRBD2
J gene: TRBJ2-1
clone size: -
V gene: TRBV2
CDR3 protein: CASSEAHGGKKAYNEQFF
CDR3 DNA: TGTGCCAGCAGTGAAGCGCACGGGGGGAAAAAGGCCTACAATGAGCAGTTCTTC

D gene: -
J gene: TRBJ2-1
clone size: -
V gene: TRBV12-5
CDR3 protein: CASGLDIRTSDGDNEQFF
CDR3 DNA: TGTGCTAGTGGTTTGGATATCCGTACTTCCGACGGTGACAATGAGCAGTTCTTC

D gene: -
J gene: TRBJ1-5
clone size: -
V gene: TRBV28
CDR3 protein: CASSRGTNQPQHF
CDR3 DNA: TGTGCCAGCAGCCGGGGGACTAATCAGCCCCAGCATTTT

D gene: -
J gene: TRBJ1-2
clone size: -
V gene: TRBV2
CDR3 protein: CASSPDSSSGGYTF
CDR3 DNA: TGTGCCAGCAGTCCGGACAGCTCCTCGGGGGGCTACACCTTC

D gene: TRBD1
J gene: TRBJ2-5
clone size: -
V gene: TRBV6-1
CDR3 protein: CASQTGFQETQYF
CDR3 DNA: TGTGCCAGCCAGACAGGGTTCCAAGAGACCCAGTACTTC

D gene: -
J gene: TRBJ1-1
clone size: -
V gene: TRBV14
CDR3 protein: CASSPVGRPGAEAFF
CDR3 DNA: TGTGCCAGCAGCCCCGTAGGCCGACCCGGGGCCGAAGCTTTCTTT

D gene: -
J gene: TRBJ1-2
clone size: -
V gene: TRBV30
CDR3 protein: CAWSVGGYGYTF
CDR3 DNA: TGTGCCTGGAGTGTGGGCGGCTATGGCTACACCTTC

D gene: TRBD2
J gene: TRBJ2-2
clone size: few
V gene: TRBV6-5
CDR3 protein: CASKLGLAVTGELFF
CDR3 DNA: TGTGCCAGCAAACTCGGGCTAGCGGTTACCGGGGAGCTGTTTTTT

D gene: -
J gene: TRBJ1-1
clone size: few
V gene: TRBV5-4
CDR3 protein: CASSPGASQPHTEAFF
CDR3 DNA: TGTGCCAGCAGCCCAGGAGCCTCCCAACCCCACACTGAAGCTTTCTTT

D gene: -
J gene: TRBJ2-1
clone size: few
V gene: TRBV5-6
CDR3 protein: CASSLAGSTVLYEQFF
CDR3 DNA: TGTGCCAGCAGCTTGGCCGGGAGTACGGTCTTATATGAGCAGTTCTTC

D gene: -
J gene: TRBJ2-7
clone size: -
V gene: TRBV5-6
CDR3 protein: CASSTSGYSYEQYF
CDR3 DNA: TGTGCCAGCAGCACATCGGGCTACTCCTACGAGCAGTACTTC

D gene: TRBD1
J gene: TRBJ1-4
clone size: -
V gene: TRBV7-3
CDR3 protein: CASSPDRVYNEKLFF
CDR3 DNA: TGTGCCAGCAGCCCTGACAGGGTTTATAATGAAAAACTGTTTTTT